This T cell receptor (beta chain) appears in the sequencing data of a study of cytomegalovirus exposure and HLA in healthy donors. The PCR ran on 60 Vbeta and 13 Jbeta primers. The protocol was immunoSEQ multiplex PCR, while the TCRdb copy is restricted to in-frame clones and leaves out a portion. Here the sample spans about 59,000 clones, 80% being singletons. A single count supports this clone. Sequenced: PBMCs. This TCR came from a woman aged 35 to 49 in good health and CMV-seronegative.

The CDR3 reads CASSVGTGPLPQHF. The CDR3 DNA sequence: TGTGCCAGCAGTGTGGGGACAGGGCCCCTACCCCAGCATTTT. The chain carries TRBV2 and TRBJ1-5; 9 bases are shared with TRBD1. CDR3 size: 14 residues. With 4 bases clipped from V and 10 bases from J, the junction kept 8 bases outside the gene matches. Looked up from germline, CDR1 is SNHLY and CDR2 is FYNNEI. Based on the CDR3 plus reference TRBV2 and TRBJ1-5, the full variable domain is EPEVTQTPSHQVTQMGQEVILRCVPISNHLYFYWYRQILGQKVEFLVSFYNNEISEKSEIFDDQFSVERPDGSNFTLKIRSTKLEDSAMYFCASSVGTGPLPQHFGDGTRLSIL.